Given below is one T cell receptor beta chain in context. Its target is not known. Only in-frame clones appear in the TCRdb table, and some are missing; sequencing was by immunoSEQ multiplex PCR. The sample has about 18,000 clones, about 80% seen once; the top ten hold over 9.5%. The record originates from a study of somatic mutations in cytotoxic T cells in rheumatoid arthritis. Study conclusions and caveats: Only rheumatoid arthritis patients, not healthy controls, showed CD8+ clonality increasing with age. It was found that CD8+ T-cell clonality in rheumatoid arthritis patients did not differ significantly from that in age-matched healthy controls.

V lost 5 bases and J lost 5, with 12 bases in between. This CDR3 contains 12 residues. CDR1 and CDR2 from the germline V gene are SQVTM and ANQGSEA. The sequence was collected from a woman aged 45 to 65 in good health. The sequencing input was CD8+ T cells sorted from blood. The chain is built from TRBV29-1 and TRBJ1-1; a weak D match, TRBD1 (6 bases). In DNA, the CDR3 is TGCAGCGTTCCAGGGGAGGGGACTGAAGCTTTCTTT. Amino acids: CSVPGEGTEAFF.